The 18 T cell receptor beta chains listed next were all sequenced from one sample in a study of blood T cell repertoires in COVID-19. The method was immunoSEQ multiplex PCR; TCRdb's version includes in-frame clones alone and lacks a portion of them. The sample has about 270,000 clones; approximately 89% are singletons. The source material was PBMCs or T cells enriched from blood (not recorded which). Receptors originate from a middle-aged man who had been exposed to COVID-19.

The V gene is TRBV5-5, the J gene TRBJ2-1, with 8 bases aligning to TRBD2. The CDR3 totals 17 residues. Germline V lookup: CDR1 SGHKS, CDR2 YYEKEE (reference sequence). V shed 0 bases and J 0 bases; nucleotides not matched to a gene: 5. The chain's CDR3 is CASSLDRLASSYNEQFF. The DNA of the CDR3 is TGTGCCAGCAGCTTGGACCGACTAGCGAGCTCCTACAATGAGCAGTTCTTC.

The V gene is TRBV29-1, the J gene TRBJ1-2; perhaps TRBD1 as D (5 bases). Germline V gives CDR1 SQVTM, CDR2 ANQGSEA. The CDR3 spans 11 residues. V lost 6 bases and J 2 bases, leaving 7 bases between the germline ends. CDR3 sequence reads: CSVQVNYGYTF. CDR3 DNA: TGCAGCGTACAGGTGAACTATGGCTACACCTTC.

The V call is TRBV27, the J call TRBJ1-2, with D perhaps TRBD1 (6 bases). There are 12 residues in the CDR3. With 6 bases removed from V and 6 bases from J, the gap between germline ends came to 11 bases. CDR1 is MNHEY, CDR2 SMNVEV, per germline (reference sequence). CDR3 DNA sequence: TGTGCCAGCAGCCTTCCAGGGGATGGCTACACCTTC. Protein: CASSLPGDGYTF.

This clone was detected once. The rearrangement joins TRBV7-9 to TRBJ1-1; D is unresolved. The CDR3 covers 13 residues. Trimming cost V 7 bases and J 1 base, with 10 bases left between them. Germline CDR1 reads SEHNR; CDR2 reads FQNEAQ (reference sequence). CDR3 residues: CASTFYSNTEAFF. The DNA of the CDR3 is TGTGCCAGCACCTTCTACTCGAACACTGAAGCTTTCTTT.

The chain couples TRBV7-9 to TRBJ2-7, with 7 bases lining up with TRBD1. The CDR3 totals 17 residues. J gave up 4 bases and V 5 bases, and 17 bases lay outside the gene matches. Per germline, CDR1 SEHNR and CDR2 FQNEAQ (reference sequence). In nucleotides, the CDR3 is TGTGCCAGCAGCAGCTCAGACAGGGATTCTATACGGTACGAGCAGTACTTC. Protein product: CASSSSDRDSIRYEQYF. Complete variable domain (other parts from reference TRBV7-9 and TRBJ2-7): DTGVSQNPRHKITKRGQNVTFRCDPISEHNRLYWYRQTLGQGPEFLTYFQNEAQLEKSRLLSDRFSAERPKGSFSTLEIQRTEQGDSAMYLCASSSSDRDSIRYEQYFGPGTRLTVT.

V is TRBV7-9 and J is TRBJ2-5; D possibly corresponds to TRBD1 (6 bases). The V end lost 3 bases, the J end lost 2 bases, and 13 bases lay between the germline ends. Germline CDR1 is SEHNR and CDR2 is FQNEAQ (reference sequence). This CDR3 contains 15 residues. CDR3 nucleotides: TGTGCCAGCAGCTTTGTACAGGGTTTTCAAGAGACCCAGTACTTC. This sequence encodes CASSFVQGFQETQYF.

The chain recombines TRBV11-3 with TRBJ1-1, with TRBD1 identical over 7 bases. The CDR3 runs to 15 residues. CDR1 SGHNT and CDR2 YENEEA come from the germline V gene. Unmatched junction bases numbered 11, after V lost 6 bases and J lost 4 bases. The CDR3 loop reads CASRLEGARGTEAFF. The CDR3 nucleotides are TGTGCCAGCAGATTGGAGGGGGCAAGGGGCACTGAAGCTTTCTTT.

This clone was seen only once. The rearrangement joins TRBV10-3 to TRBJ1-2; 9 bases line up with TRBD1. Germline CDR1 is ENHRY and CDR2 is SYGVKD. There are 15 residues in the CDR3. The trim removed 4 bases at V and 9 bases at J, leaving 12 bases unmatched. Written as DNA, the CDR3 is TGTGCCATCAGTGCGGATCCGGGACAGGGAGAAAGCTACACCTTC. As protein: CAISADPGQGESYTF.

The J gene is TRBJ1-3, the V gene TRBV7-9; D perhaps matches TRBD1 (6 bases). The germline CDR1 and CDR2 sequences are SEHNR and FQNEAQ (reference sequence). The V end was cut by 5 bases, the J end by 0 bases, with 11 bases between. The length of the CDR3 is 15 residues. Written as DNA, the CDR3 is TGTGCCAGCAGCCCGACAGGAGGCTCTGGAAACACCATATATTTT. This encodes CASSPTGGSGNTIYF.

V usage is TRBV27 and J usage is TRBJ2-3, with 10 bases lining up with TRBD2. This CDR3 spans 17 amino acids. Trimming took 4 bases from V and 5 from J; bases not matched to a gene: 12. Looked up from germline, CDR1 is MNHEY and CDR2 is SMNVEV (reference sequence). As DNA, the CDR3 is TGTGCCAGCAGTTCCCGCACTAGCGGGGTTGTTCGAGATACGCAGTATTTT. It encodes CASSSRTSGVVRDTQYF.

The V and J genes are TRBV19 and TRBJ2-1; the match to TRBD2 covers 14 bases. Germline lookup yields CDR1 LNHDA and CDR2 SQIVND (reference sequence). The V segment lost 4 bases and the J segment 5 bases; nucleotides outside the gene matches: 1. The CDR3 has 15 amino acids. The CDR3 reads CASSKTSGGDNEQFF. The CDR3 coding sequence is TGTGCCAGTAGTAAGACTAGCGGGGGGGACAATGAGCAGTTCTTC.

This rearrangement joins TRBV9 to TRBJ2-6; possibly TRBD1 for D (6 bases). The V end was cut by 4 bases, the J end by 0 bases, with 17 bases between. The CDR3 extends over 18 amino acids. Germline V gives CDR1 SGDLS, CDR2 YYNGEE. The CDR3 here is CASSPGDTWNSGANVLTF. As DNA, the CDR3 is TGTGCCAGCAGCCCAGGGGACACTTGGAACTCTGGGGCCAACGTCCTGACTTTC.

The chain recombines TRBV5-3 with TRBJ1-1, with TRBD1 as a possible D gene (6 bases). TRBV5-3 is marked as an open reading frame, function uncertain. The CDR3 length is 16 residues. Trimming took off 1 base at V and 4 bases at J, with 17 bases between the two ends. CDR3 DNA sequence: TGTGCCAGAAGCTTGTCCCAGGGGAAAATAGGCACTGAAGCTTTCTTT. This sequence encodes CARSLSQGKIGTEAFF.

The chain recombines TRBV29-1 with TRBJ1-3; D might be TRBD1 (6 bases). The CDR3 runs to 16 residues. The V end was cut by 2 bases, the J end by 1 base, with 15 bases between. CDR1 is SQVTM, CDR2 ANQGSEA, per germline. The CDR3 sequence: CSVEYGQLNSGNTIYF. In nucleotides, the CDR3 is TGCAGCGTTGAATACGGACAGCTCAATTCTGGAAACACCATATATTTT. The whole variable domain, filled in from reference TRBV29-1 and TRBJ1-3, reads SAVISQKPSRDICQRGTSLTIQCQVDSQVTMMFWYRQQPGQSLTLIATANQGSEATYESGFVIDKFPISRPNLTFSTLTVSNMSPEDSSIYLCSVEYGQLNSGNTIYFGEGSWLTVV.

The rearrangement uses TRBV29-1 and TRBJ1-3, with TRBD1 identical over 7 bases. The CDR3 consists of 14 residues. After removal of 3 bases from V and 3 bases from J, the junction contained 5 bases not matched to a gene. The germline V gene encodes CDR1 SQVTM and CDR2 ANQGSEA. The CDR3 protein is CSVESGQFGNTIYF. CDR3 DNA: TGCAGCGTTGAGTCGGGACAGTTTGGAAACACCATATATTTT.

The chain recombines TRBV4-3 with TRBJ2-1; D ambiguous. The ends were cut back, 0 bases at V and 6 bases at J, with 9 bases in the middle. Germline V gives CDR1 LGHNA, CDR2 YSLEER. This CDR3 spans 14 amino acids. The CDR3 here is CASSQDRGFNEQFF. The CDR3 coding sequence is TGCGCCAGCAGCCAAGATCGCGGCTTCAATGAGCAGTTCTTC.

This chain uses TRBV9 with TRBJ2-4; TRBD2 aligns across 11 bases. Germline CDR1 reads SGDLS; CDR2 reads YYNGEE. The trim removed 3 bases at V and 0 bases at J, leaving 8 bases unmatched. The CDR3 length is 18 residues. The CDR3 reads CASSDPLAGVLAKNIQYF. The CDR3 DNA is TGTGCCAGCAGCGATCCACTAGCGGGAGTGCTAGCCAAAAACATTCAGTACTTC.

The V call is TRBV4-1, the J call TRBJ2-7; 7 positions match TRBD1. Germline V gives CDR1 MGHRA, CDR2 YSYEKL. The CDR3 contains 16 residues. J was trimmed by 5 bases and V by 0 bases; bases with no gene match: 10. The CDR3 nucleotides read TGCGCCAGCAGCCAAGACTCGACAGGGTTGGGAAACGAGCAGTACTTC. It specifies CASSQDSTGLGNEQYF.